The TCR beta chain under discussion was sequenced for a study of T cell repertoires in cytomegalovirus infection. The CDR3 spans 15 residues. Looked up from germline, CDR1 is SQVTM and CDR2 is ANQGSEA. The V and J ends lost 0 bases and 10 bases respectively, with 19 bases between them. With respect to this clonotype: The antigen remains unidentified.

TCRdb re-called the reads with MiXCR, one entry per CDR3 protein. The sample holds a few hundred thousand distinct CDR3 sequences, less than 25% seen once. The chain employs TRBV29-1 and TRBJ2-1; D possibly uses TRBD1 or TRBD2 (5 bases each). The TCR originated in a human donor in good health (CMV status not recorded). Some clones in this sample may be carry-over from other donors' samples. Sequencing was performed on cultured PBMCs, taken from culture after CMV antigen stimulation. Written as DNA, the CDR3 is TGCAGCGTTGAAGACCGGGACCTAATCCTCCGGGAGCAGTTCTTC. It is translated as CSVEDRDLILREQFF.